This passage covers 15 T cell receptor beta chains from one sample sequenced in a study of Siglec-9 on CD8 T cells in melanoma. Only in-frame clones appear in the TCRdb table, and some are missing; sequencing was by immunoSEQ multiplex PCR. The top ten hold about 1.7% of the sample, which has about 36,000 clones, about 80% seen once. The sample consisted of Siglec-9- CD8+ T cells sorted from blood. These receptors all stem from a human donor in good health.

This sequence joins TRBV27 and TRBJ1-5; 7 bases line up with TRBD1. With 5 bases clipped from V and 9 bases from J, the junction kept 7 bases outside the gene matches. The CDR3 runs to 13 residues. In germline, CDR1 is MNHEY, CDR2 SMNVEV (reference sequence). CDR3 bases: TGTGCCAGCAGTCCCGGACAGGTTCTGCCCCAGCATTTT. Translated, it gives CASSPGQVLPQHF.

The CDR3 sequence: CASRPAGSTYNSPLHF. The DNA of the CDR3 is TGTGCCAGCAGGCCTGCGGGCAGTACCTATAATTCACCCCTCCACTTT. V and J are TRBV2 and TRBJ1-6; D ambiguous. V was cut by 6 bases and J by 2 bases, with 14 bases left in between. CDR1 is SNHLY, CDR2 FYNNEI, per germline. This CDR3 is 16 amino acids long.

This sequence joins TRBV27 and TRBJ2-2; no definite D call. The CDR3 covers 14 residues. Germline-derived CDR1 and CDR2 are MNHEY and SMNVEV (reference sequence). Trimming took 7 bases from V and 3 from J, leaving 12 bases between them. This CDR3 is CASTPGAYTGELFF. The DNA for the CDR3 is TGTGCCAGCACCCCGGGCGCTTACACCGGGGAGCTGTTTTTT.

The CDR3 coding sequence is TGCAGCGTTGAAGCGGACACCTACGAGCAGTACTTC. Encoded protein: CSVEADTYEQYF. The chain employs TRBV29-1 and TRBJ2-7, with D possibly being TRBD1 (5 bases). CDR1 and CDR2 from the germline V gene are SQVTM and ANQGSEA. The V gene lost 1 base and the J gene lost 2 bases, with 6 bases spanning the gap. This CDR3 has 12 residues.

This clone was detected only once. This chain uses TRBV6-4 with TRBJ2-3; 13 nucleotides match TRBD2. In germline, CDR1 is MRHNA, CDR2 SNTAGT. J gave up 6 bases and V 3 bases, and 6 bases lay outside the gene matches. The CDR3 has 16 residues. The CDR3 DNA follows: TGTGCCAGCAGTGAACTAGCGGGAGGGCCATCGGATACGCAGTATTTT. Translated, it gives CASSELAGGPSDTQYF.

The gene calls are TRBV5-6 and TRBJ2-7, with D uncertain. Trimming removed 4 bases at V and 0 bases at J, with 17 bases between. The CDR3 extends over 16 amino acids. From germline, CDR1 is SGHDT and CDR2 YYEEEE. This CDR3 is CASSLALGGLSYEQYF. The CDR3 DNA sequence: TGTGCCAGCAGCCTGGCTCTTGGCGGCCTCTCCTACGAGCAGTACTTC.

The rearrangement uses TRBV7-9 and TRBJ2-1, with D hard to call. Germline values: CDR1 SEHNR, CDR2 FQNEAQ (reference sequence). This CDR3 region has 10 residues. The V and J ends lost 5 bases and 8 bases respectively, with 4 bases between them. The CDR3 is CASSIDEQFF. CDR3 bases: TGTGCCAGCAGCATCGATGAGCAGTTCTTC.

This chain joins TRBV5-1 and TRBJ1-1, with D unresolved. This CDR3 is built from 14 residues. Per germline, CDR1 SGHRS and CDR2 YFSETQ. Trimming removed 0 bases from V and 1 base from J, with 7 bases in between. CDR3 residues: CASSLEGTNTEAFF. The CDR3 coding sequence is TGCGCCAGCAGCTTGGAGGGAACGAACACTGAAGCTTTCTTT.

This rearrangement joins TRBV28 to TRBJ2-2, with 7 bases aligning to TRBD1. CDR3 length: 16 residues. The junction had 9 bases not matched to a gene; V was cut back by 4 bases and J by 4 bases. The V gene's germline CDR1 is MDHEN and CDR2 SYDVKM. The CDR3 region is CASSSIRDSFTGELFF. In DNA form, the CDR3 reads TGTGCCAGCAGTTCCATCAGGGACAGTTTCACCGGGGAGCTGTTTTTT.

V gene TRBV7-9 combines with J gene TRBJ1-1, with TRBD1 as a possible D gene (5 bases). CDR3 length: 16 residues. Trimming left V 6 bases short and J 1 base short, with 18 bases between. In germline, CDR1 is SEHNR, CDR2 FQNEAQ (reference sequence). The CDR3 DNA reads as TGTGCCAGCAGTCCGCCAGGGCATCTTGAGAACACTGAAGCTTTCTTT. It codes for CASSPPGHLENTEAFF.

The gene calls are TRBV4-1 and TRBJ1-1; a possible D gene is TRBD1 (5 bases). The CDR3 spans 16 residues. Germline V gene data show CDR1 as MGHRA and CDR2 as YSYEKL. V lost 2 bases, J lost 4 bases, and 17 bases lay in between. The CDR3 is CASSQTSGYQGTEAFF. DNA of the CDR3: TGCGCCAGCAGCCAAACTTCAGGGTATCAGGGCACTGAAGCTTTCTTT.

This sequence joins TRBV25-1 and TRBJ1-4; the D gene is possibly TRBD1 (5 bases). The CDR3 loop spans 15 amino acids. The V gene's germline CDR1 is MGHDK and CDR2 SYGVNS. The V gene lost 4 bases and the J gene lost 8 bases, with 17 bases spanning the gap. In DNA, the CDR3 is TGTGCCAGCAGTGCCCTATTGGGGGTTGGGGAAAAACTGTTTTTT. Residues: CASSALLGVGEKLFF.

The chain has TRBV5-6 and TRBJ1-2; D not resolved. Germline values: CDR1 SGHDT, CDR2 YYEEEE. V was clipped by 8 bases and J by 4 bases, with 15 bases between them. The CDR3 runs to 13 residues. The CDR3 DNA reads as TGTGCCAGTAAAGACGGGGTTCTCTATGGCTACACCTTC. Translating it yields CASKDGVLYGYTF. Full variable domain (rest looked up from reference TRBV5-6 and TRBJ1-2): DAGVTQSPTHLIKTRGQQVTLRCSPKSGHDTVSWYQQALGQGPQFIFQYYEEEERQRGNFPDRFSGHQFPNYSSELNVNALLLGDSALYLCASKDGVLYGYTFGSGTRLTVV.

The chain uses TRBV5-4 and TRBJ1-4; 11 positions match TRBD1. CDR1 is SGHNT, CDR2 YYREEE, per germline (reference sequence). The CDR3 has 16 amino acids. Unmatched junction bases numbered 6, after V lost 0 bases and J lost 8 bases. CDR3 in amino acids: CASSLVGQGAGEKLFF. CDR3 coding DNA: TGTGCCAGCAGCTTGGTAGGACAGGGGGCAGGCGAAAAACTGTTTTTT.

This clone was seen only once. This chain joins TRBV27 and TRBJ1-4; 9 bases line up with TRBD1. CDR1 is MNHEY and CDR2 is SMNVEV in the germline V gene (reference sequence). J lost 6 bases, V lost 6 bases, and 2 bases had no gene match. This CDR3 is 13 amino acids long. The CDR3 here is CASSRDRDEKLFF. The CDR3 DNA sequence: TGTGCCAGCAGCCGGGACAGGGATGAAAAACTGTTTTTT.